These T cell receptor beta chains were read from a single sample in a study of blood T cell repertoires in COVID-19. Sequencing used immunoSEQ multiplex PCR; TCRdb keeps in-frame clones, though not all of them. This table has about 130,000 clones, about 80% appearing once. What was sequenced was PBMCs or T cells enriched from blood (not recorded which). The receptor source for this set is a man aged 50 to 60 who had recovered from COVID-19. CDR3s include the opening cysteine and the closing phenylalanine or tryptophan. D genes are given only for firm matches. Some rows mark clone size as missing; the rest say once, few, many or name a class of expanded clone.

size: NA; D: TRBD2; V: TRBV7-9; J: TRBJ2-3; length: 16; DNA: TGTGCCAGCAGCCCCGAGACTAGCGAGAGATTCGTTACGCAGTATTTT; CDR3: CASSPETSERFVTQYF
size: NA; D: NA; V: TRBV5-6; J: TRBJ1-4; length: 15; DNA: TGTGCCAGCAGCTTGACTCTCACAGTGGATGAAAAACTGTTTTTT; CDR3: CASSLTLTVDEKLFF
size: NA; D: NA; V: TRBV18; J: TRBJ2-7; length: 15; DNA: TGTGCCAGCTCACCACCCCAGGGGAAAACCTACGAGCAGTACTTC; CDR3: CASSPPQGKTYEQYF
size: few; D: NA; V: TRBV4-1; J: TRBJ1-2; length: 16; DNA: TGCGCCAGCAGCCAAGATCACTTCGGCAGGGGCTATGGCTACACCTTC; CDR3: CASSQDHFGRGYGYTF
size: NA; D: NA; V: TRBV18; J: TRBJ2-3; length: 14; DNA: TGTGCCAGCTCATACGGCCCTAGCCCAGATACGCAGTATTTT; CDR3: CASSYGPSPDTQYF
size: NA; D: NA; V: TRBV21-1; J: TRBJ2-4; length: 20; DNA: TGTGCCAGCAGCCTACTTGGACAGGGAAGGTTACAACGAGCCAAAAACATTCAGTACTTC; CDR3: CASSLLGQGRLQRAKNIQYF
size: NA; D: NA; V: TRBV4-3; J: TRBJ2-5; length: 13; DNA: TGCGCCAGCAGCCAAGATACAGAGGAGACCCAGTACTTC; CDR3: CASSQDTEETQYF
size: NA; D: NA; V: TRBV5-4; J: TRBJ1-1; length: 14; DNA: TGTGCCAGCAGCTTGGCTCAGGGGAACACTGAAGCTTTCTTT; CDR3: CASSLAQGNTEAFF
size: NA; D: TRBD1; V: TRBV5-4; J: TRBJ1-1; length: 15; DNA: TGTGCCAGCAGCTTGGGGAGGGGGCCGAACACTGAAGCTTTCTTT; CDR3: CASSLGRGPNTEAFF
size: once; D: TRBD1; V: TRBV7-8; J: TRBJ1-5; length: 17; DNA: TGTGCCAGCAGCGCAAGACAGGGGGCCCTTAGCAATCAGCCCCAGCATTTT; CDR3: CASSARQGALSNQPQHF
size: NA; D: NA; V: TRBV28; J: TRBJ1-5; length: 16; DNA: TGTGCCAGCAGTTCCCCCAGGGATGCGGGCAATCAGCCCCAGCATTTT; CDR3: CASSSPRDAGNQPQHF
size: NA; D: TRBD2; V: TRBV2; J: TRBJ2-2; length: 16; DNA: TGTGCCAGCAGTGTCCAAGCGGGGGGGCCCACCGGGGAGCTGTTTTTT; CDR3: CASSVQAGGPTGELFF
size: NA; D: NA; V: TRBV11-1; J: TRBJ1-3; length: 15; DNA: TGTGCCAGCAACGACAGACGGAGCTCTGGAAACACCATATATTTT; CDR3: CASNDRRSSGNTIYF
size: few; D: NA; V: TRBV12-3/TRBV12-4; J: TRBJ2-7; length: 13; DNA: TGTGCCAGCAGTCAGGGCCTCTCCTACGAGCAGTACTTC; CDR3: CASSQGLSYEQYF
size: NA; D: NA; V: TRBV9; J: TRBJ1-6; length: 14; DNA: TGTGCCAGCAATACGGGGGGCTATAATTCACCCCTCCACTTT; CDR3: CASNTGGYNSPLHF
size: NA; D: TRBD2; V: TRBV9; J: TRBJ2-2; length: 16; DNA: TGTGCCAGCAGCGTAGGTGGGACTAGTAGGACCGGGGAGCTGTTTTTT; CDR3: CASSVGGTSRTGELFF
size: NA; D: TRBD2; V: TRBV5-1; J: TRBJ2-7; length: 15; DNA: TGCGCCAGCAGCTTGGTAGCGGGGGACGCCTACGAGCAGTACTTC; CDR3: CASSLVAGDAYEQYF
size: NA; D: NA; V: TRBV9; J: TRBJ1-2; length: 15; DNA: TGTGCCAGCAGCGCCGACAGGACCTTTGGCTATGGCTACACCTTC; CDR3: CASSADRTFGYGYTF
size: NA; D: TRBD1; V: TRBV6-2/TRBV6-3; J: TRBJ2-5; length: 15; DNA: TGTGCCAGCAGTTACTCCTCGACAGGGTCGGAGACCCAGTACTTC; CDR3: CASSYSSTGSETQYF
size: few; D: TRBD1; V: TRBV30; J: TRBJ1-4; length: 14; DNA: TGTGCCTGGAGTGGGGACAGCATTAATGAAAAACTGTTTTTT; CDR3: CAWSGDSINEKLFF
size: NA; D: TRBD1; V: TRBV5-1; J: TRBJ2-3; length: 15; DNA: TGCGCCAGCCTACAGGGGGCCTTTGGCACAGATACGCAGTATTTT; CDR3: CASLQGAFGTDTQYF
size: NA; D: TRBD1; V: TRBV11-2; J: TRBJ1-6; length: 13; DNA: TGTGCCAGCAGCCTATTACAGGGGTCACCCCTCCACTTT; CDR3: CASSLLQGSPLHF
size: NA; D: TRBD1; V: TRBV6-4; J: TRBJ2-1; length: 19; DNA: TGTGCCAGCAGTGACTCTGGGGATGGGGACAGCCTGAACTACAATGAGCAGTTCTTC; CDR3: CASSDSGDGDSLNYNEQFF
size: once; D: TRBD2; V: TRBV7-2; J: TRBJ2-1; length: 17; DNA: TGTGCCAGCAGCTTTCGTGAAGCGCTAGCGGGGGGGCGTGAGCAGTTCTTC; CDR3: CASSFREALAGGREQFF
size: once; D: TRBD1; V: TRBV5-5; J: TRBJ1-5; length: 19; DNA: TGTGCCAGCAGCTTGGGCCAGACAGGGGGCGAAATTAGCAATCAGCCCCAGCATTTT; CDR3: CASSLGQTGGEISNQPQHF
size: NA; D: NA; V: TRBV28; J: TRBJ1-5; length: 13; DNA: TGTGCCACTGCGGGGGGATTGGGTCAGCCCCAGCATTTT; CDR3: CATAGGLGQPQHF
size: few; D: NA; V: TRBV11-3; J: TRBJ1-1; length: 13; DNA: TGTGCCAGCAGCCCCCGGGGTACGTCGAGGGCTTTCTTT; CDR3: CASSPRGTSRAFF
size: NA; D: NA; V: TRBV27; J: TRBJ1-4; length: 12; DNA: TGTGCCAGCAGTTCCCGGACATCGAAACTGTTTTTT; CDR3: CASSSRTSKLFF
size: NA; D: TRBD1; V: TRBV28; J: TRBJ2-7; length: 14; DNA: TGTGCCAGCATCAAGACAGGGGGCTCCTACGAGCAGTACTTC; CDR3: CASIKTGGSYEQYF
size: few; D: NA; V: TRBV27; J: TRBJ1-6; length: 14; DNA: TGTGCCAGCAGTTTAGAGAGGGGGAATTCACCCCTCCACTTT; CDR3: CASSLERGNSPLHF
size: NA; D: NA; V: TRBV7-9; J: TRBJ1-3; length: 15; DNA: TGTGCCAGCAGCTTAGACACAGGGACCGGAAACACCATATATTTT; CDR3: CASSLDTGTGNTIYF
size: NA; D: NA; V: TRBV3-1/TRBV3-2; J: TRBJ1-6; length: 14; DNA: TGTGCCAGCAGACAAAACAGGGCGGGTTCACCCCTCCACTTT; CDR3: CASRQNRAGSPLHF
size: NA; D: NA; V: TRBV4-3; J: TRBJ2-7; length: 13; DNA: TGCGCCAGCAGCCAGCAGGGTGGGAACGAGCAGTACTTC; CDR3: CASSQQGGNEQYF
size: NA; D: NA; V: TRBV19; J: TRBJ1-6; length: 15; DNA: TGTGCCAGTAAAGACCGGGGGATAAATAATTCACCCCTCCACTTT; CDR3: CASKDRGINNSPLHF
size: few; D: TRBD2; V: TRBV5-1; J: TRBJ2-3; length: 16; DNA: TGCGCCAGCAGCCCCTTGACTAGCGGGGACACAGATACGCAGTATTTT; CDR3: CASSPLTSGDTDTQYF
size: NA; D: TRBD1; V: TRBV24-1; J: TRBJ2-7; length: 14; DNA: TGTGCCACCAGTGATTCCGGGACAGGTTACGAGCAGTACTTC; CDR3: CATSDSGTGYEQYF
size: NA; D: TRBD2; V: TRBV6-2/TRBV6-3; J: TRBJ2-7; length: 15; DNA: TGTGCCAGCAGTTACCTGAGCGGGGGGCCCTACGAGCAGTACTTC; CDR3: CASSYLSGGPYEQYF
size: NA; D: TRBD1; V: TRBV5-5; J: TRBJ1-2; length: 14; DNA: TGTGCCAGCAGCTTGGGACAGGGGGGCTATGGCTACACCTTC; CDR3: CASSLGQGGYGYTF
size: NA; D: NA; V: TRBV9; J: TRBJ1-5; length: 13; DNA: TGTGCCAGCAGCGTAGGGGGCTATCAGCCCCAGCATTTT; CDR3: CASSVGGYQPQHF
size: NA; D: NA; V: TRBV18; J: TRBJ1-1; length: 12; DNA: TGTGCCAGCTCAACGGTGAACACTGAAGCTTTCTTT; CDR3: CASSTVNTEAFF
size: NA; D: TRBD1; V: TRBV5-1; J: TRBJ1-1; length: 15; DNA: TGCGCCAGCAGCCCTCGGACAGGGCTGGGCACTGAAGCTTTCTTT; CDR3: CASSPRTGLGTEAFF
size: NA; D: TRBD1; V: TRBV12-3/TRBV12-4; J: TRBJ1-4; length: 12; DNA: TGTGCCAGCAGTTTCCCGGGACAGGGACAAGTTTTT; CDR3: CASSFPGQGQVF
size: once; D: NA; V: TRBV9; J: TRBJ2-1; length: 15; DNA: TGTGCCAGCAGCGCCACAGCCGGGACAATCAATGAGCAGTTCTTC; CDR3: CASSATAGTINEQFF
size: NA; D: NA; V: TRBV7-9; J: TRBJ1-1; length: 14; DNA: TGTGCCAGCAGCGTAGGACAGAAGAACACTGAAGCTTTCTTT; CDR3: CASSVGQKNTEAFF
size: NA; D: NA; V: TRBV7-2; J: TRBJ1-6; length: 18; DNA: TGTGCCAGCAGCTCAACGTCTCACCGGAGCTCCTATAATTCACCCCTCCACTTT; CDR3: CASSSTSHRSSYNSPLHF
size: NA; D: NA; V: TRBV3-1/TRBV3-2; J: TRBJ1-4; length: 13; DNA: TGTGCCAGCAGCGGACAGTCTAGGGAAAAACTGTTTTTT; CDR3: CASSGQSREKLFF
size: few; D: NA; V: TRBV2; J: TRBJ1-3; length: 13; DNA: TGTGCCAGCAGTGAATGGCAAGGAAACACCATATATTTT; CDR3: CASSEWQGNTIYF
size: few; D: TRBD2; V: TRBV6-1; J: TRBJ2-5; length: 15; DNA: TGTGCCAGCAGTGACCCTGGGACTAGCGGCCCGACCCAGTACTTC; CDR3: CASSDPGTSGPTQYF
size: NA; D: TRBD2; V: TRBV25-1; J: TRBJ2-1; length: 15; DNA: TGTGCCAGCAGTGAAGCGGGGGGACGGTACAATGAGCAGTTCTTC; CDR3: CASSEAGGRYNEQFF
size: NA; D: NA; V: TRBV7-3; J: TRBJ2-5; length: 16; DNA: TGTGCCAGCAGCTTAGGTTCGGGGGTATGGGGAGAGACCCAGTACTTC; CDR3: CASSLGSGVWGETQYF
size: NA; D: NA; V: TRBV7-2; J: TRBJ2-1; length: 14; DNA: TGTGCCAGCAGCTTAGACGGGGGTGGCAATGAGCAGTTCTTC; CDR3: CASSLDGGGNEQFF
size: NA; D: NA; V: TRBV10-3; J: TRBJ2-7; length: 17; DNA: TGTGCCATCAGTGGGGCCACCGGGACTTCCATATCCTACGAGCAGTACTTC; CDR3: CAISGATGTSISYEQYF
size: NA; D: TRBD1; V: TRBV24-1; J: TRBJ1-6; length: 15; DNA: TGTGCCACCAGTGACACGACAGGGGGAAATTCACCCCTCCACTTT; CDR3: CATSDTTGGNSPLHF
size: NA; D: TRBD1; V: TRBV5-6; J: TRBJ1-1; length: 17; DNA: TGTGCCAGCAGCTCCCCTCCGGACAGGGGGTCGAACACTGAAGCTTTCTTT; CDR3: CASSSPPDRGSNTEAFF